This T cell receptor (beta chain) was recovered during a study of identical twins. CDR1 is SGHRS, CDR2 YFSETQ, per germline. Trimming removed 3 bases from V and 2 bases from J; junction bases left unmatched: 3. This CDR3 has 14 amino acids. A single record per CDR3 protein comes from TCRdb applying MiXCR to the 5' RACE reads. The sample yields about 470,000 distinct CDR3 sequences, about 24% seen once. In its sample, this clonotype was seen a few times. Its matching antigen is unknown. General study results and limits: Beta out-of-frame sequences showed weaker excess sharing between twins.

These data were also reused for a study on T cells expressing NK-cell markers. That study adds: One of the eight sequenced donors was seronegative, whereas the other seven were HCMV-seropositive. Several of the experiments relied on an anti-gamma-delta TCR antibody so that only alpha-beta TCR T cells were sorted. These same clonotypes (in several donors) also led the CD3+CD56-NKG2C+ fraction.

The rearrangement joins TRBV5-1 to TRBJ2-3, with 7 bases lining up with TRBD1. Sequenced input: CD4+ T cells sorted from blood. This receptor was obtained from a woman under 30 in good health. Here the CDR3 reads CASSWGQSTDTQYF. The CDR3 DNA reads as TGCGCCAGCAGCTGGGGACAGTCCACAGATACGCAGTATTTT. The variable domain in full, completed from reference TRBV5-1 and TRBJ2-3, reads KAGVTQTPRYLIKTRGQQVTLSCSPISGHRSVSWYQQTPGQGLQFLFEYFSETQRNKGNFPGRFSGRQFSNSRSEMNVSTLELGDSALYLCASSWGQSTDTQYFGPGTRLTVL.